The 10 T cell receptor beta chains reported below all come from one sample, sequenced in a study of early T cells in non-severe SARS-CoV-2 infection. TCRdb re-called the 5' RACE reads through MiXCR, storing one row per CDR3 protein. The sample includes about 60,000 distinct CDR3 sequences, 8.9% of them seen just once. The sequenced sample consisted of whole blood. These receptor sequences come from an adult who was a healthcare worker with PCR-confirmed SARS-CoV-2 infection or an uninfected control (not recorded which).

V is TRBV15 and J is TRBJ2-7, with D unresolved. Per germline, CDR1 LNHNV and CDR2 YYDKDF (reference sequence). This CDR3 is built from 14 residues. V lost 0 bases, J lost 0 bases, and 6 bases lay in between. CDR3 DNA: TGTGCCACCAGCAGAGATCTGAACTCCTACGAGCAGTACTTC. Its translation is CATSRDLNSYEQYF.

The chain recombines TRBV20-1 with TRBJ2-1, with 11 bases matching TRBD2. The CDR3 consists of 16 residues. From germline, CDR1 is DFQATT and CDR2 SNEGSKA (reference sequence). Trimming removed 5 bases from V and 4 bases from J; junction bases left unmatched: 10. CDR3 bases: TGCAGTGCTCGCCCCCCCGGGACTAGCGGATACAATGAGCAGTTCTTC. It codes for CSARPPGTSGYNEQFF.

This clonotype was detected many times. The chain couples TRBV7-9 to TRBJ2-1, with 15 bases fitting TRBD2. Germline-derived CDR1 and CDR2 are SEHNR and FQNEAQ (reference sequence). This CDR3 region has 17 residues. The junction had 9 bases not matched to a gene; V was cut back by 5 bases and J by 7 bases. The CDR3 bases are TGTGCCAGCAGCGCAAACCCTGGACTAGCGGGAGGGAATGAGCAGTTCTTC. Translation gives CASSANPGLAGGNEQFF.

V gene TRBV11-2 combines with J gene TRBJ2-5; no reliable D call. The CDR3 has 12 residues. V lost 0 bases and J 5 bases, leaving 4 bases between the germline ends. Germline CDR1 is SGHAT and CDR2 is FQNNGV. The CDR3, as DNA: TGTGCCAGCAGCTTAGATCGGGAGACCCAGTACTTC. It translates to CASSLDRETQYF.

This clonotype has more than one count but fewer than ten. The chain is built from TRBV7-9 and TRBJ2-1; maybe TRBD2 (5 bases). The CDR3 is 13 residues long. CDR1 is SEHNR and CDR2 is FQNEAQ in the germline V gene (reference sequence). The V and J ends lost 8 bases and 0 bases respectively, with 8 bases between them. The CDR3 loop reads CASGESSYNEQFF. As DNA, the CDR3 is TGTGCCAGCGGGGAGAGCTCCTACAATGAGCAGTTCTTC.

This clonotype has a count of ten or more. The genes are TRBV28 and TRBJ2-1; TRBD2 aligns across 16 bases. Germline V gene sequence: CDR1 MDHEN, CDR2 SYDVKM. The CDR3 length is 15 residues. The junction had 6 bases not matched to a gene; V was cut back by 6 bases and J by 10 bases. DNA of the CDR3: TGTGCCAGCAGGCCCGGGACTAGCGGGAGGGTGGAGCAGTTCTTC. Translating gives CASRPGTSGRVEQFF.

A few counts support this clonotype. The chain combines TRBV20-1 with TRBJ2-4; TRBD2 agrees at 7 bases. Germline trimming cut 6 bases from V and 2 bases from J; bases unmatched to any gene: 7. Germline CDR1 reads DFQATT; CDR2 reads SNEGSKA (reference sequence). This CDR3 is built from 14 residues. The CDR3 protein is CSAQTSSSKNIQYF. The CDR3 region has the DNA TGCAGTGCCCAGACTAGCTCGTCCAAAAACATTCAGTACTTC.

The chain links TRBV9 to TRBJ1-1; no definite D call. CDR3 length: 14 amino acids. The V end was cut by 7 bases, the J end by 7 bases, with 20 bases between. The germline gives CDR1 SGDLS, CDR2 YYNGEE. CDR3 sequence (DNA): TGTGCCAGCTCGGACCAAATGGGGAGGCTTGAAGCTTTCTTT. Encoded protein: CASSDQMGRLEAFF.

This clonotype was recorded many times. The CDR3 nucleotides are TGTGCCAGCAGCTTAGTAGCGGGGGAAAATACGCAGTATTTT. It specifies CASSLVAGENTQYF. The chain joins TRBV11-2 to TRBJ2-3; 9 positions match TRBD2. V lost 1 base, J lost 7 bases, and 3 bases stayed unmatched. The CDR3 spans 14 residues. Germline-derived CDR1 and CDR2 are SGHAT and FQNNGV.

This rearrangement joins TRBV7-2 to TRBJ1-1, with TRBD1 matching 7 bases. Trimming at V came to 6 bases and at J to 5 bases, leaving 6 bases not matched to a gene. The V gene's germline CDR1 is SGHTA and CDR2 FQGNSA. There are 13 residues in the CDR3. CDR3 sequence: CASRLDRETEAFF. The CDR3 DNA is TGTGCCAGCAGACTAGACAGGGAGACTGAAGCTTTCTTT.